The clone carrying this TCR beta chain turned up a few times. It was RNA transcripts that yielded the amplified TCR beta CDR3 regions. TCR CDR3 regions were first amplified by RT-PCR with HTBI primers. One entry per CDR3 protein results from TCRdb running MiXCR on the multiplex PCR reads. Among hundreds of thousands of distinct CDR3 sequences listed, 35% to 40% were seen once. Patients aged 18 to 65 had newly diagnosed hyperthyroidism that had lasted under 2 months. The data belong to a study of T cells in Graves' hyperthyroidism and ophthalmopathy. This CDR3 spans 14 amino acids. The germline gives CDR1 SGHRS, CDR2 YFSETQ. Trimming took 0 bases from V and 1 from J, leaving 8 bases between them.

This TCR was sampled from a man aged 18-30 years with Graves' hyperthyroidism. Sequencing was done on a sample of blood. V is TRBV5-1 and J is TRBJ2-7; D remains ambiguous. The CDR3 DNA sequence: TGCGCCAGCAGCTTGGAGCTAGTGTCCTACGAGCAGTACTTC. This codes for CASSLELVSYEQYF.